A selection of T cell receptor beta chains follows, all from one sample in a study of shared clonotypes between healthy human individuals. Clones were sequenced by immunoSEQ multiplex PCR, and TCRdb holds only the in-frame ones, with some missing. The sample yields millions of clones, approximately 93% seen once. The sample consisted of naive CD4+ T cells from PBMCs. These TCRs come from a man aged 18 to 29 in good health. Some clones in this sample may be carry-over from other donors' samples. Each CDR3 is given with its conserved first and last residue. The D gene is left open where the match is weak. Size is omitted from some rows. Given values are once, few, many or a class for expanded clones.

V,D,size,J,CDR3,DNA
TRBV7-2,TRBD1,NA,TRBJ2-7,CASSRDRHVYEQYF,TGTGCCAGCAGCCGGGACAGGCACGTCTACGAGCAGTACTTC
TRBV29-1,TRBD1,NA,TRBJ2-7,CSAGGRQTYEQYF,TGCAGCGCAGGGGGTCGACAGACCTACGAGCAGTACTTC
TRBV5-1,TRBD1,NA,TRBJ2-3,CASSYSSRTGGGDTQYF,TGCGCCAGCAGCTACTCCTCCAGGACAGGGGGCGGAGATACGCAGTATTTT
TRBV15,NA,NA,TRBJ2-1,CATSRDGRSSYNEQFF,TGTGCCACCAGCAGAGATGGGAGGTCCTCCTACAATGAGCAGTTCTTC
TRBV7-8,NA,NA,TRBJ1-5,CASSLKLDGYQPQHF,TGTGCCAGCAGCCTTAAATTGGACGGTTATCAGCCCCAGCATTTT
TRBV7-2,TRBD1,NA,TRBJ2-7,CASSMTGGYEQYF,TGTGCCAGCAGCATGACAGGGGGCTACGAGCAGTACTTC
TRBV28,TRBD1,few,TRBJ1-2,CASRYEPGTGYGYTF,TGTGCCAGCAGATACGAACCCGGGACAGGGTATGGCTACACCTTC
TRBV28,NA,NA,TRBJ1-5,CASRTVNQPQHF,TGTGCCAGCAGGACAGTGAATCAGCCCCAGCATTTT
TRBV19,NA,once,TRBJ1-4,CASSIRTPQLEKLFF,TGTGCCAGTAGTATAAGGACCCCTCAGCTTGAAAAACTGTTTTTT
TRBV4-3,TRBD2,NA,TRBJ2-2,CASSRQLAGGPNGELFF,TGCGCCAGCAGCCGACAACTAGCGGGAGGCCCGAACGGGGAGCTGTTTTTT
TRBV2,TRBD1,NA,TRBJ2-2,CASGTGGINGELFF,TGTGCCAGCGGGACAGGGGGCATCAACGGGGAGCTGTTTTTT
TRBV19,NA,NA,TRBJ1-3,CASSIGASGNTIYF,TGTGCCAGTAGTATAGGGGCGAGTGGAAACACCATATATTTT
TRBV2,NA,NA,TRBJ1-5,CASSDIPGGQPQHF,TGTGCCAGCAGTGATATTCCGGGAGGTCAGCCCCAGCATTTT
TRBV6-6,TRBD2,NA,TRBJ2-5,CASSYTAGESPSQYF,TGTGCCAGCAGTTACACAGCGGGAGAATCCCCCTCCCAGTACTTC
TRBV30,NA,NA,TRBJ2-3,CAWTLRGTDTQYF,TGTGCCTGGACTTTGCGGGGCACAGATACGCAGTATTTT
TRBV11-2,TRBD2,once,TRBJ2-5,CASSLSGGETQYF,TGTGCCAGCAGCTTAAGCGGGGGAGAGACCCAGTACTTC
TRBV2,NA,NA,TRBJ1-2,CASTLTGANYGYTF,TGTGCCAGCACCCTAACCGGCGCTAACTATGGCTACACCTTC
TRBV11-3,TRBD2,NA,TRBJ2-1,CASSSPGLGNEQFF,TGTGCCAGCAGCAGTCCGGGACTAGGCAATGAGCAGTTCTTC
TRBV7-9,NA,NA,TRBJ2-3,CASSLSTHRDTQYF,TGTGCCAGCAGCTTAAGTACCCACAGGGATACGCAGTATTTT
TRBV9,TRBD2,NA,TRBJ2-7,CASSAQEVLAGQRSYEQYF,TGTGCCAGCAGCGCTCAGGAGGTACTAGCGGGCCAGAGATCCTACGAGCAGTACTTC
TRBV10-3,NA,NA,TRBJ1-2,CAISDPRGRGFGNGYTF,TGTGCCATCAGTGACCCTAGGGGAAGGGGGTTTGGTAATGGCTACACCTTC
TRBV15,TRBD1,few,TRBJ1-5,CATSSVGQGTRQPQHF,TGTGCCACCAGCAGTGTAGGACAGGGCACGCGACAGCCCCAGCATTTT
TRBV5-1,NA,NA,TRBJ1-1,CASSSLQGSDTEAFF,TGCGCCAGCAGCTCCCTCCAGGGATCGGACACTGAAGCTTTCTTT
TRBV6-4,NA,NA,TRBJ2-3,CASSDRPRDTQYF,TGTGCCAGCAGTGACCGACCGCGAGATACGCAGTATTTT
TRBV4-1,TRBD2,NA,TRBJ2-2,CASSQVGGVTGELFF,TGCGCCAGCAGCCAAGTGGGAGGGGTCACCGGGGAGCTGTTTTTT
TRBV4-1,TRBD1,NA,TRBJ1-2,CASSQDRGQGARGAYGYTF,TGCGCCAGCAGCCAAGATAGGGGACAGGGGGCGCGGGGGGCTTATGGCTACACCTTC
TRBV19,NA,NA,TRBJ1-2,CASSIVGIRYGYTF,TGTGCCAGTAGTATAGTAGGGATTCGCTATGGCTACACCTTC
TRBV5-1,NA,NA,TRBJ2-1,CASSQTLSDNEQFF,TGCGCCAGCAGCCAAACCTTGAGCGACAATGAGCAGTTCTTC
TRBV7-2,NA,NA,TRBJ1-3,CALLGLGSGNTIYF,TGTGCCCTATTGGGTCTGGGATCTGGAAACACCATATATTTT
TRBV29-1,NA,NA,TRBJ2-5,CSVDTGYQETQYF,TGCAGCGTTGATACAGGATACCAAGAGACCCAGTACTTC
TRBV6-5,NA,NA,TRBJ1-1,CASRTGTVNTEAFF,TGTGCCAGCAGAACCGGGACGGTGAACACTGAAGCTTTCTTT
TRBV6-1,NA,few,TRBJ2-2,CASNFGPGTGELFF,TGTGCCAGCAATTTCGGGCCGGGTACCGGGGAGCTGTTTTTT
TRBV4-1,TRBD2,NA,TRBJ2-6,CASSQQPAGGPGGANVLTF,TGCGCCAGCAGCCAACAACCAGCGGGAGGGCCGGGTGGGGCCAACGTCCTGACTTTC
TRBV7-8,NA,NA,TRBJ1-5,CASSLAPRNQPQHF,TGTGCCAGCAGCTTAGCCCCCAGAAATCAGCCCCAGCATTTT
TRBV7-9,NA,NA,TRBJ2-2,CASSRSGRAGTGELFF,TGTGCCAGCAGCCGGAGTGGGCGGGCCGGCACCGGGGAGCTGTTTTTT
TRBV7-9,NA,NA,TRBJ1-2,CASSLYLGGYTF,TGTGCCAGCAGCCTCTACCTTGGAGGCTACACCTTC